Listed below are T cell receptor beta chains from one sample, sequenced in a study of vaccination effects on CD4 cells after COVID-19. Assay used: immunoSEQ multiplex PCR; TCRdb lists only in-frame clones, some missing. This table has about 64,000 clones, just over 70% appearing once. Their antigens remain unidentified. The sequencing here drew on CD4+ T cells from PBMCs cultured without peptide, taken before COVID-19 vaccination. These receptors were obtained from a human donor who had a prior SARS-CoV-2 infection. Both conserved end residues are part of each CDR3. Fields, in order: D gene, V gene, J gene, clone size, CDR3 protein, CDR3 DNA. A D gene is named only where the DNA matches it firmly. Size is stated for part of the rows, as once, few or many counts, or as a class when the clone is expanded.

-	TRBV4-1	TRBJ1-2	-	CASSQVASYNYGYTF	TGCGCCAGCAGCCAGGTGGCATCCTATAACTATGGCTACACCTTC
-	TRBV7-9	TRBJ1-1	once	CASSLVEGKNTEAFF	TGTGCCAGCAGCTTAGTAGAGGGTAAGAACACTGAAGCTTTCTTT
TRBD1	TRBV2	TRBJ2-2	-	CASLTGRYTGELFF	TGTGCCAGCTTGACAGGGCGGTACACCGGGGAGCTGTTTTTT
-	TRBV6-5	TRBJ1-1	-	CASTPSGIGTEAFF	TGTGCCAGCACCCCCTCGGGGATAGGCACTGAAGCTTTCTTT
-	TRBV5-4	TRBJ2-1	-	CASSFPTVSNEQFF	TGTGCCAGCAGCTTCCCAACCGTCTCCAATGAGCAGTTCTTC
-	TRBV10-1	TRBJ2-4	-	CASSESRYPGSNIQYF	TGCGCCAGCAGTGAGTCACGCTACCCCGGGTCGAACATTCAGTACTTC
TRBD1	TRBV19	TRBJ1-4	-	CASSSDRANEKLFF	TGTGCCAGTAGTAGCGACAGGGCTAATGAAAAACTGTTTTTT
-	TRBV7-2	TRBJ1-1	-	CASSYQGSGEAFF	TGTGCCAGCAGTTACCAGGGGAGCGGTGAAGCTTTCTTT
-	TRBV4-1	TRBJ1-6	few	CASSLGTLYNSPLHF	TGCGCCAGCAGCCTCGGGACCCTCTATAATTCACCCCTCCACTTT
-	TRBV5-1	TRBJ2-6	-	CASSLGSSGANVLTF	TGCGCCAGCAGCTTGGGCTCCTCTGGGGCCAACGTCCTGACTTTC
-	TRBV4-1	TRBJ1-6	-	CASSLEQGRNSPLHF	TGCGCCAGCAGCCTCGAACAGGGTAGGAATTCACCCCTCCACTTT
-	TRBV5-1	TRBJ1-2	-	CASSLDRAYGYTF	TGCGCCAGCAGCTTGGACAGGGCTTATGGCTACACCTTC
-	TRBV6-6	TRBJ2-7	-	CASRVGMAYEQYF	TGTGCCAGCAGGGTAGGGATGGCCTACGAGCAGTACTTC
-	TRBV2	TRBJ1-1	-	CASTEGVNTEAFF	TGTGCCAGCACCGAGGGGGTGAACACTGAAGCTTTCTTT
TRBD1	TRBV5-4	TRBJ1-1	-	CASSSPGQGGLNTEAFF	TGTGCCAGCAGCTCTCCGGGACAGGGTGGTTTGAACACTGAAGCTTTCTTT
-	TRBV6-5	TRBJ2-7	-	CASRETGPWNEQYF	TGTGCCAGCAGAGAGACAGGCCCATGGAACGAGCAGTACTTC
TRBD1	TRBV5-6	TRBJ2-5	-	CASSLGAGGETQYF	TGTGCCAGCAGCTTGGGGGCAGGGGGAGAGACCCAGTACTTC
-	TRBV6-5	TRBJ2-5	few	CASAMGGGETQYF	TGTGCCAGCGCTATGGGGGGCGGAGAGACCCAGTACTTC
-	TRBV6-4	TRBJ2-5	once	CASSVIVGTQYF	TGTGCCAGCAGCGTGATAGTAGGGACCCAGTACTTC
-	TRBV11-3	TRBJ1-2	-	CASSLDPWSNYGYTF	TGTGCCAGCAGCTTAGATCCTTGGTCGAACTATGGCTACACCTTC
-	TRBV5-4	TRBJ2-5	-	CASSLDRVETQYF	TGTGCCAGCAGCTTGGACAGGGTAGAGACCCAGTACTTC
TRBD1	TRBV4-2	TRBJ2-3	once	CASSQPGQGDFTDTQYF	TGTGCCAGCAGCCAGCCGGGACAGGGGGATTTCACAGATACGCAGTATTTT
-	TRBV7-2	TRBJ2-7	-	CASSERRDLQQYF	TGTGCCAGCAGCGAACGACGGGACTTACAGCAGTACTTC
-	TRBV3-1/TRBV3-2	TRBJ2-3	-	CASSHLGDTQYF	TGTGCCAGCAGCCACTTAGGCGATACGCAGTATTTT
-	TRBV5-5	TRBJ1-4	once	CASSLNVNEKLFF	TGTGCCAGCAGCTTGAACGTCAATGAAAAACTGTTTTTT
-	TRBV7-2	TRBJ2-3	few	CASSLVPSGGGADTQYF	TGTGCCAGCAGCTTAGTGCCTAGCGGAGGGGGAGCAGATACGCAGTATTTT
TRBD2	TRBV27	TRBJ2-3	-	CASKRLANPDTQYF	TGTGCCAGCAAGAGACTAGCGAACCCAGATACGCAGTATTTT
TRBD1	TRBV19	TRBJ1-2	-	CASGGTGTYGYTF	TGTGCCAGTGGTGGGACAGGGACCTATGGCTACACCTTC